The 15 T cell receptor beta chains reported below all come from one sample, sequenced in a study of T-cell memory formation after mild COVID-19. A single record per CDR3 protein comes from TCRdb applying MiXCR to the 5' RACE reads. The sample shows about 620,000 distinct CDR3 sequences, about a sixth of them seen only once. The source material was PBMCs or a T cell subset sorted from them (not recorded which). These receptors all come from an adult woman who had mild COVID-19 (a few samples of this study predate the infection). Cell type and time point are not known.

This clonotype appeared a few times. V is TRBV6-2 or TRBV6-3 and J is TRBJ2-6, with D perhaps TRBD2 (5 bases). CDR1 is MNHEY and CDR2 is SVGEGT in the germline V gene. This CDR3 has 17 residues. V lost 2 bases and J 2 bases, leaving 13 bases between the germline ends. Here the CDR3 reads CASSYPVGGTGANVLTF. The CDR3 DNA reads as TGTGCCAGCAGTTACCCAGTTGGAGGAACTGGGGCCAACGTCCTGACTTTC.

This clonotype was seen only a few times. The genes are TRBV12-3 or TRBV12-4 and TRBJ2-2, with D unresolved. Trimming left V 6 bases short and J 6 bases short, with 11 bases between. The CDR3 spans 13 residues. In nucleotides, the CDR3 is TGTGCCAGCAGCTCCCTTAGAGCCGGGGAGCTGTTTTTT. Amino acids: CASSSLRAGELFF.

This chain links TRBV5-6 with TRBJ2-3; maybe TRBD2 (6 bases). Germline values: CDR1 SGHDT, CDR2 YYEEEE. V gave up 4 bases and J gave up 2 bases, with 11 bases separating them. The CDR3 covers 14 residues. The CDR3 reads CASSRSGFTDTQYF. CDR3 coding DNA: TGTGCCAGCAGCCGGAGCGGGTTCACAGATACGCAGTATTTT.

This chain uses TRBV6-2 or TRBV6-3 with TRBJ2-2; either TRBD1 or TRBD2 may fit D (5 bases each). V lost 4 bases and J lost 5, with 11 bases in between. The germline V gene has CDR1 MNHEY and CDR2 SVGEGT. The CDR3 covers 14 residues. CDR3 in amino acids: CASSSGRRTGELFF. DNA for the CDR3: TGTGCCAGCAGTTCGGGGCGCCGGACCGGGGAGCTGTTTTTT.

This clonotype was detected only a few times. The CDR3 is CASSNPVSAGELFF. The CDR3 DNA reads as TGTGCCAGCAGCAATCCTGTCTCAGCCGGGGAGCTGTTTTTT. V and J are TRBV21-1 and TRBJ2-2; the table's D call, TRBD1, was not checked against the DNA. TRBV21-1 is annotated as a pseudogene. The CDR3 totals 14 residues.

In this sample, this clonotype turned up a few times. V gene TRBV7-9 combines with J gene TRBJ2-3, with D tentatively TRBD2 (5 bases). This CDR3 has 14 amino acids. V lost 2 bases and J lost 3, with 9 bases in between. Germline values: CDR1 SEHNR, CDR2 FQNEAQ (reference sequence). CDR3 DNA sequence: TGTGCCAGCAGCTTAACCGGGGAGACAGATACGCAGTATTTT. It specifies CASSLTGETDTQYF. The entire variable domain, with the rest obtained from reference TRBV7-9 and TRBJ2-3, is as follows: DTGVSQNPRHKITKRGQNVTFRCDPISEHNRLYWYRQTLGQGPEFLTYFQNEAQLEKSRLLSDRFSAERPKGSFSTLEIQRTEQGDSAMYLCASSLTGETDTQYFGPGTRLTVL.

This clonotype has a handful of counts. The rearrangement uses TRBV3-1 and TRBJ1-2; D call uncertain. CDR3 size: 14 residues. Germline CDR1 is LGHDT and CDR2 is YNNKEL (reference sequence). Deletions cut 4 bases from V and 6 bases from J, with 15 bases between. CDR3 sequence reads: CASSPLRSGNGYTF. CDR3 nucleotide sequence: TGTGCCAGCAGCCCCCTCAGGTCTGGGAATGGCTACACCTTC.

The CDR3 region has the DNA TGTGCCAGCAGGCTGACCCTGACAGGGGGCGGCACAGATACGCAGTATTTT. Amino acid sequence: CASRLTLTGGGTDTQYF. The gene calls are TRBV4-2 and TRBJ2-3, with 10 bases matching TRBD1. The germline V gene has CDR1 LGHNA and CDR2 YNFKEQ. Trimming cost V 6 bases and J 1 base; bases outside gene matches: 10. CDR3 size: 17 residues.

The CDR3 DNA follows: TGTGCCAGCACCCAACGGGGGGCCTACGAGCAGTACTTC. Amino acids: CASTQRGAYEQYF. The rearrangement joins TRBV12-3 or TRBV12-4 to TRBJ2-7; 7 nucleotides align to TRBD2. CDR3 size: 13 residues. The ends lost 7 bases at V and 2 bases at J; junction bases unmatched: 5.

The genes are TRBV29-1 and TRBJ1-1; D gene ambiguous. Germline V gene data show CDR1 as SQVTM and CDR2 as ANQGSEA. CDR3 size: 14 residues. Deletions cut 6 bases from V and 1 base from J, with 15 bases between. CDR3 in amino acids: CSVETFQGNTEAFF. The CDR3 DNA reads as TGCAGCGTGGAAACCTTTCAAGGGAACACTGAAGCTTTCTTT.

The chain combines TRBV4-1 with TRBJ1-1, with D perhaps matching TRBD1 (5 bases). Trimming shortened V by 4 bases and J by 4 bases, and 13 bases separated the two germline ends. The CDR3 spans 14 residues. Germline V gives CDR1 MGHRA, CDR2 YSYEKL. The chain's CDR3 is CASSLDSRGTEAFF. The CDR3 region has the DNA TGCGCCAGCAGCCTCGACAGCCGGGGCACTGAAGCTTTCTTT.

This clonotype was counted at least ten times. The chain couples TRBV7-6 to TRBJ2-7; 10 nucleotides align to TRBD2. J was trimmed by 2 bases and V by 3 bases; bases with no gene match: 4. The CDR3 contains 15 residues. CDR1 is SGHVS, CDR2 FNYEAQ, per germline. CDR3 sequence: CASSFGTSEAYEQYF. CDR3 bases: TGTGCCAGCAGCTTTGGGACTAGCGAGGCCTACGAGCAGTACTTC.

This clonotype has a handful of counts. J is TRBJ2-2 and V is TRBV12-3 or TRBV12-4, with TRBD1 identical over 12 bases. The J segment lost 15 bases and the V segment lost 5 bases, leaving 4 bases of the junction unmatched. This CDR3 contains 12 residues. CDR3 sequence (DNA): TGTGCCAGCAGTCCAGGGACAGGGGGCTTGTTTTTT. It is translated as CASSPGTGGLFF.

This clonotype was picked up a small number of times. The chain links TRBV20-1 to TRBJ1-2; a possible D gene is TRBD1 (6 bases). Germline values: CDR1 DFQATT, CDR2 SNEGSKA (reference sequence). The V end lost 0 bases, the J end lost 7 bases, and 9 bases lay between the germline ends. This CDR3 region has 12 residues. CDR3 nucleotides: TGCAGTGCTAGAGATCGGGGGGCTGGCTACACCTTC. Its translation: CSARDRGAGYTF.

In nucleotides, the CDR3 is TGTGCCAGCAGAACTAGTCCGGGATCCAGGGGCCAAATCAACTATGGCTACACCTTC. Protein sequence: CASRTSPGSRGQINYGYTF. The rearrangement uses TRBV7-9 and TRBJ1-2; D may be TRBD1 (6 bases). The CDR3 is made up of 19 amino acids. Looked up from germline, CDR1 is SEHNR and CDR2 is FQNEAQ (reference sequence). Trimming cost V 6 bases and J 2 bases, with 28 bases left between them.